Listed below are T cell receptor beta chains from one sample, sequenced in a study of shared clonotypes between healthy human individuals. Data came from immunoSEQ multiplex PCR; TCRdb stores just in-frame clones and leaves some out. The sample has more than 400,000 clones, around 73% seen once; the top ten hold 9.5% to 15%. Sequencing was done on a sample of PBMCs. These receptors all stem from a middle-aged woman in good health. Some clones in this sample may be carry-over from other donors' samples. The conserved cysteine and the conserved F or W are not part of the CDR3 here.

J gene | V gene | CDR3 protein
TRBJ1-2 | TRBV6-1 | ASSEMGRGHYGYT
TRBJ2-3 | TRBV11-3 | ASSPRTSQGGGGDTQY
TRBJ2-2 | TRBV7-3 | ASSLSPGQGHGELF
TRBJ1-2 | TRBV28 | ASRRDRALYGYT
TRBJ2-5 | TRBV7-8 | ASSGTGGGGQETQY
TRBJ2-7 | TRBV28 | ASSPGGYEQY
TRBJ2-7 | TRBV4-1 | ASSQGIFSYGQY
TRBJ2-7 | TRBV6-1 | ASTPTGTGVNEQY
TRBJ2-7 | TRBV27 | ASMAGPYEQY
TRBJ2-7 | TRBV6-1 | ASSEGTYSGEQY
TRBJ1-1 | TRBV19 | ASIKGQQRNTEAF
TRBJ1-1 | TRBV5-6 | ASSFRLGKGNTEAF
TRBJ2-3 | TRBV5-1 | ASSFSGRTSDTQY
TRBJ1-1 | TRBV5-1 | ASSLGTGNTEAF
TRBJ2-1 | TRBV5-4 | ASSPGQGANEQF
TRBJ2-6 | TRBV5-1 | ASSLAPGGANVLT
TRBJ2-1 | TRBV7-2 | ASSQGGKGTNEQF
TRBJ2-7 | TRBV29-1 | SVDFGWRGWVGQY
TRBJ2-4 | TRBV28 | ASSSTGLQTKNIQY
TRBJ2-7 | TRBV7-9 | ASSWGGRYEQY
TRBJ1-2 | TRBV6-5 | ASSPGGGEAGYT
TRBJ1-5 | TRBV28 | ASSARFPQH
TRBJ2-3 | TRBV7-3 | ASSLGGRADTQY
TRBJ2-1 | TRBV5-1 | ASSLASGVNNEQF
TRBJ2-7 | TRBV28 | ASSPSGRGTYEQY
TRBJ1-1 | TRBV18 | ASSYQVSRNTEAF
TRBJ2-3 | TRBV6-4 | ASSDPKGGTDTQY
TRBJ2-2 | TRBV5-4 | ASSLRDSLTGELF
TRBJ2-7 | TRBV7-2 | ASSPQGSSYEQY
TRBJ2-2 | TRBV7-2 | ASGEAGFTGELF
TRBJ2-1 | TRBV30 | AWSGTSGYNEQF
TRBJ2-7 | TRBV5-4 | ASSTDRGEQY
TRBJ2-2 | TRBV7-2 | ASSLDSGNVGELF
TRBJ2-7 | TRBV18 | ASSPDRAHEQY